This entry features one T cell receptor beta chain sequence. A Seattle source enrolled patients during active infection and followed them longitudinally. This sample is part of a study of blood T cell repertoires in COVID-19. Study background: T cells, B-cell-depleted T cells, or PBMCs supplied cDNA or gDNA.

This CDR3 has 13 amino acids. The germline gives CDR1 LNHDA, CDR2 SQIVND (reference sequence). V was clipped by 4 bases and J by 4 bases, with 8 bases between them. As originally analysed: Amplified reference gene primers provided the basis for estimating nucleated cell counts. The repertoire was sequenced with immunoSEQ multiplex PCR; TCRdb's copy has only in-frame clones and lacks some. Clone size and V and J calls were adopted from that table, with D and trimming inferred from the DNA. The repertoire holds under 200,000 clones, with about 85% as singletons. Sequencing was performed on peripheral blood. This TCR was recovered from a man in his sixties with COVID-19, enrolled during active disease. This chain joins TRBV19 and TRBJ1-5; a weak D match, TRBD1 (5 bases). The CDR3 coding sequence is TGTGCCAGTAGTAGACAGATAAATCAGCCCCAGCATTTT. Amino acids: CASSRQINQPQHF.